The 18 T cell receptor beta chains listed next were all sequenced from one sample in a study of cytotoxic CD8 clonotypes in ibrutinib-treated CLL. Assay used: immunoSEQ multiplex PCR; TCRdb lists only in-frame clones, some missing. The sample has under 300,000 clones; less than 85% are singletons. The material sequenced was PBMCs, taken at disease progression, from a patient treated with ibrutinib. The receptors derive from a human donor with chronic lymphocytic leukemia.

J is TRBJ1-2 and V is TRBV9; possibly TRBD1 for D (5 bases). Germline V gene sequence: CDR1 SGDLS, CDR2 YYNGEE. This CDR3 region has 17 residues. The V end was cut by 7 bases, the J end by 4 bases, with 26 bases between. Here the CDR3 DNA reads TGTGCCAGCCGGGGGACGGGGCGTCGCGGACTTAGCTATGGCTACACCTTC. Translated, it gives CASRGTGRRGLSYGYTF.

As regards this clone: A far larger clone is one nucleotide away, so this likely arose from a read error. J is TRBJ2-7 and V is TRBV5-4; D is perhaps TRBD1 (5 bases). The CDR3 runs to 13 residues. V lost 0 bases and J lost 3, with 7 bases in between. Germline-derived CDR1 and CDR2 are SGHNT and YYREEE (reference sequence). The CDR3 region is CASSLGQNYEQYF. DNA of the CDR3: TGTGCCAGCAGCTTGGGACAGAACTACGAGCAGTACTTC.

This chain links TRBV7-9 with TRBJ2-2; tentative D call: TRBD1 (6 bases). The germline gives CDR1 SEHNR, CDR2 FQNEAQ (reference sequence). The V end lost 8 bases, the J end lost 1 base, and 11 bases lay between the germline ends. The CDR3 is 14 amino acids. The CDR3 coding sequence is TGTGCCAGCGGAGAACAGGGGAACACCGGGGAGCTGTTTTTT. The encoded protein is CASGEQGNTGELFF. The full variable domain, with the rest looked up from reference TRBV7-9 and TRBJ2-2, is DTGVSQNPRHKITKRGQNVTFRCDPISEHNRLYWYRQTLGQGPEFLTYFQNEAQLEKSRLLSDRFSAERPKGSFSTLEIQRTEQGDSAMYLCASGEQGNTGELFFGEGSRLTVL.

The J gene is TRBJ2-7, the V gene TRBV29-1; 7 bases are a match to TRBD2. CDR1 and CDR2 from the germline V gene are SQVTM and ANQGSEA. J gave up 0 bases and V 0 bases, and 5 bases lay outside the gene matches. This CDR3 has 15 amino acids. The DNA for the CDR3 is TGCAGCGTTGAAGATTCGGGGGGTAGCTCCTACGAGCAGTACTTC. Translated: CSVEDSGGSSYEQYF.

CDR3 sequence (DNA): TGTGCCAGCAGCATCACAGCGGGGGAAGAGACCCAGTACTTC. It is translated as CASSITAGEETQYF. V and J are TRBV5-6 and TRBJ2-5; TRBD2 aligns across 8 bases. Germline CDR1 SGHDT, CDR2 YYEEEE. This CDR3 comprises 14 residues. J gave up 3 bases and V 4 bases, and 5 bases lay outside the gene matches.

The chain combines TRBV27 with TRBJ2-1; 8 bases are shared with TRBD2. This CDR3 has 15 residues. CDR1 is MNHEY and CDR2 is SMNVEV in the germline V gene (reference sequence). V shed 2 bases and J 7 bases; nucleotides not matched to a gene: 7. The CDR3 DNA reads TGTGCCAGCAGTTTACTAGCGGGTTCCCGAAATGAGCAGTTCTTC. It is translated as CASSLLAGSRNEQFF.

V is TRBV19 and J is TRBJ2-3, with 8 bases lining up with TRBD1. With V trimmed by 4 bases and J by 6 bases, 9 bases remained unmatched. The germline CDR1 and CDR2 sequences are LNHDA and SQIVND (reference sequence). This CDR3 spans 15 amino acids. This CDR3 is CASSTRQGFRDTQYF. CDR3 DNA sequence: TGTGCCAGTAGTACAAGACAGGGGTTCAGGGATACGCAGTATTTT.

The CDR3 loop is CASDPGQGFFTNEKLFF. In DNA, the CDR3 is TGTGCTAGTGATCCGGGACAGGGGTTTTTTACTAATGAAAAACTGTTTTTT. The chain employs TRBV12-5 and TRBJ1-4, with 10 bases matching TRBD1. Germline assignment: CDR1 LGHNT and CDR2 FRNRAP. With V trimmed by 7 bases and J by 2 bases, 10 bases remained unmatched. The CDR3 consists of 17 residues.

CDR3 sequence: CASQRVGNEQFF. The DNA of the CDR3 is TGTGCCAGCCAACGGGTGGGAAATGAGCAGTTCTTC. The rearrangement uses TRBV18 and TRBJ2-1; D not resolved. Germline CDR1 is KGHSH and CDR2 is LQKENI. The CDR3 loop spans 12 amino acids. V lost 8 bases, J lost 7 bases, and 12 bases lay in between.

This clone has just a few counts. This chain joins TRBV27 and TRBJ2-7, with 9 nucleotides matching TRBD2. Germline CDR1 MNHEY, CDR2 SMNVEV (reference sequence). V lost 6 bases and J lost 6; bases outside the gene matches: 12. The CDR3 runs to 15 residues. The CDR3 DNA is TGTGCCAGCAGCCCATTCAAGCGGGGGGTAGGCGAGCAGTACTTC. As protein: CASSPFKRGVGEQYF.

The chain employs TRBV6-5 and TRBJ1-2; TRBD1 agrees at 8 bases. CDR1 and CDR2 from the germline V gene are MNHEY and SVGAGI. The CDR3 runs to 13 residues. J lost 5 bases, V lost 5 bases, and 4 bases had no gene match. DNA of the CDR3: TGTGCCAGCAGTACCGGACAGGGTTATGGCTACACCTTC. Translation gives CASSTGQGYGYTF.

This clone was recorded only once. CDR3 protein: CASSLASGGATYNEQFF. Here the CDR3 DNA reads TGTGCCAGCAGCCTAGCTAGCGGGGGGGCTACGTACAATGAGCAGTTCTTC. The J gene is TRBJ2-1, the V gene TRBV4-2; 12 bases map to TRBD2. The CDR3 contains 17 residues. The V gene end was trimmed by 4 bases and the J gene end by 4 bases; junction bases not matched to a gene: 8. The germline V gene has CDR1 LGHNA and CDR2 YNFKEQ.

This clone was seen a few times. CDR3 in amino acids: CASSIRVARAGSYEQYF. For the CDR3, the DNA is TGTGCCAGTAGTATTCGGGTGGCTCGAGCGGGGAGCTACGAGCAGTACTTC. The V gene is TRBV19, the J gene TRBJ2-7; 7 bases align to TRBD2. The germline gives CDR1 LNHDA, CDR2 SQIVND (reference sequence). The CDR3 is 17 amino acids. V gave up 3 bases and J gave up 3 bases; unmatched junction bases: 14.

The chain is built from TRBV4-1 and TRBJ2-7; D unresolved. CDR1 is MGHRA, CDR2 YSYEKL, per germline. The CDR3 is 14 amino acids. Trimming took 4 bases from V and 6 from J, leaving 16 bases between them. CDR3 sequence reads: CASSLSRTPGEQYF. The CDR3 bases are TGCGCCAGCAGCCTTTCTCGGACGCCCGGCGAGCAGTACTTC.

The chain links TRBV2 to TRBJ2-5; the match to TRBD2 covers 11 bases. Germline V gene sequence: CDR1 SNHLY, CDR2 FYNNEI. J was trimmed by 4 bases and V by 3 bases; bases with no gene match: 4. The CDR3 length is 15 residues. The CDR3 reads CASSDLAGGAETQYF. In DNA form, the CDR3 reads TGTGCCAGCAGTGACCTAGCGGGGGGAGCAGAGACCCAGTACTTC.

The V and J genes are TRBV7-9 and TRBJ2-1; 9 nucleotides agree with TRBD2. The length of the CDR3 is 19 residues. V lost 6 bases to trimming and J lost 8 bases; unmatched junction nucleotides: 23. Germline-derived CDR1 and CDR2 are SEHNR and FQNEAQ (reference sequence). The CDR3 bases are TGTGCCAGCAGTTTGGGCGGGGGGGAAGCCCTTACAACAAGGTATGAGCAGTTCTTC. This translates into CASSLGGGEALTTRYEQFF.

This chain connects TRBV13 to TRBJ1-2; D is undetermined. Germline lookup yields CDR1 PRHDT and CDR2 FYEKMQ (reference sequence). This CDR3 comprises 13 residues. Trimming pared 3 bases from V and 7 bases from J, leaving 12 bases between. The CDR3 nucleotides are TGTGCCAGCAGCTTCGGCAGGTTCTCTGGCTACACCTTC. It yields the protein CASSFGRFSGYTF.

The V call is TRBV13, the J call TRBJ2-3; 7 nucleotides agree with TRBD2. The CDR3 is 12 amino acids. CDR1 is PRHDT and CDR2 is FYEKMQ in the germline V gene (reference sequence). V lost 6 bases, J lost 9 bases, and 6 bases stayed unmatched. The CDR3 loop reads CASSSVGGTQYF. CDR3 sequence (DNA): TGTGCCAGCAGTTCCGTGGGGGGGACGCAGTATTTT.